The 21 T cell receptor beta chains below all came from one sample that was sequenced in a study of cytotoxic CD8 clonotypes in ibrutinib-treated CLL. Measured with immunoSEQ multiplex PCR; TCRdb has only the in-frame clones, and not every one. The profile shows hundreds of thousands of clones, around three quarters of them singletons. Sequenced material: PBMCs, taken after 24 months of ibrutinib treatment. These receptors came from a human donor with chronic lymphocytic leukemia.

J is TRBJ1-2 and V is TRBV28, with a possible D match to TRBD1 (5 bases). The CDR3 is made up of 15 amino acids. Germline loops: CDR1 MDHEN, CDR2 SYDVKM. Trimming took 4 bases from V and 4 from J, leaving 16 bases between them. CDR3: CASSSGGEGVYGYTF. CDR3 DNA: TGTGCCAGCAGTTCCGGCGGGGAAGGGGTCTATGGCTACACCTTC.

The rearrangement joins TRBV6-5 to TRBJ2-7, with 7 bases that match TRBD2. CDR1 and CDR2 from the germline V gene are MNHEY and SVGAGI. The CDR3 contains 14 residues. V gave up 5 bases and J gave up 0 bases; unmatched junction bases: 4. Here the CDR3 DNA reads TGTGCCAGCAGTCCTAGCGGAAGCTCCTACGAGCAGTACTTC. Protein product: CASSPSGSSYEQYF.

The chain has TRBV19 and TRBJ1-5; D is perhaps TRBD1 (5 bases). Germline V gene lookup returns CDR1 LNHDA and CDR2 SQIVND (reference sequence). The length of the CDR3 is 15 residues. V was shortened by 6 bases and J by 4 bases, with 16 bases between the two germline ends. CDR3 residues: CASSDTTGRNQPQHF. CDR3 coding DNA: TGTGCCAGTAGCGACACAACGGGGCGGAATCAGCCCCAGCATTTT. The full variable domain, rest sourced from reference TRBV19 and TRBJ1-5, is DGGITQSPKYLFRKEGQNVTLSCEQNLNHDAMYWYRQDPGQGLRLIYYSQIVNDFQKGDIAEGYSVSREKKESFPLTVTSAQKNPTAFYLCASSDTTGRNQPQHFGDGTRLSIL.

This chain joins TRBV19 and TRBJ1-1, with D hard to call. This CDR3 is 10 amino acids long. Trimming cost V 11 bases and J 4 bases, with 8 bases left between them. The germline V gene has CDR1 LNHDA and CDR2 SQIVND (reference sequence). The CDR3 DNA reads as TGTGCCCTTCTTCGCACTGAAGCTTTCTTT. Its protein product is CALLRTEAFF.

On this clone: In the same sample, other DNA sequences code for this CDR3. The chain couples TRBV7-2 to TRBJ1-2, with D uncertain. The CDR3 is 12 amino acids. Trimming removed 4 bases at V and 3 bases at J, with 6 bases between. Germline CDR1 is SGHTA and CDR2 is FQGNSA. In DNA, the CDR3 is TGTGCCAGCAGCTACTGGGACTATGGCTACACCTTC. Translation: CASSYWDYGYTF.

This CDR3 reads CASSLAGGNTEAFF. The CDR3 DNA reads TGTGCCAGCAGCTTAGCGGGCGGTAACACTGAAGCTTTCTTT. The V and J genes are TRBV7-9 and TRBJ1-1; no definite D call. Trimming pared 0 bases from V and 2 bases from J, leaving 7 bases between. CDR3 length equals 14 residues. Germline V gene lookup returns CDR1 SEHNR and CDR2 FQNEAQ (reference sequence).

The J gene is TRBJ2-5, the V gene TRBV6-5, with 7 bases lining up with TRBD2. This CDR3 comprises 14 residues. Per the germline V gene, CDR1 is MNHEY and CDR2 is SVGAGI. V was pared by 7 bases and J by 1 base, with 6 bases of the junction left unmatched. The CDR3 bases are TGTGCCAGCACCTATACTAGCGCCCAAGAGACCCAGTACTTC. Translating it yields CASTYTSAQETQYF.

This clone has a single count. This chain connects TRBV27 to TRBJ2-1, with D possibly being TRBD1 or TRBD2 (5 bases each). Germline CDR1 reads MNHEY; CDR2 reads SMNVEV (reference sequence). Trimming pared 6 bases from V and 2 bases from J, leaving 17 bases between. This CDR3 is 16 amino acids long. The CDR3 is CASSPRGGWAYNEQFF. CDR3 sequence (DNA): TGTGCCAGCAGCCCCCGGGGCGGGTGGGCCTACAATGAGCAGTTCTTC.

The V and J genes are TRBV18 and TRBJ1-1; D is possibly TRBD1 (5 bases). The ends were cut back, 2 bases at V and 3 bases at J, with 13 bases in the middle. Germline V gene lookup returns CDR1 KGHSH and CDR2 LQKENI. This CDR3 is 15 amino acids long. The CDR3 coding sequence is TGTGCCAGCTCACCAGGAGTCAGGGAACACACTGAAGCTTTCTTT. Amino acid sequence: CASSPGVREHTEAFF.

A word on this clone: This same CDR3 is encoded by further DNA sequences in the sample. The CDR3 is CASSLRGSTDTQYF. The CDR3 region has the DNA TGTGCCAGCAGCTTACGGGGATCCACAGATACGCAGTATTTT. The rearrangement uses TRBV5-8 and TRBJ2-3; D is perhaps TRBD2 (5 bases). The CDR3 spans 14 residues. Deletions cut 2 bases from V and 2 bases from J, with 9 bases between. CDR1 is SGHTS, CDR2 YDEGEE, per germline. Looking up the rest from reference TRBV5-8 and TRBJ2-3 gives the full variable domain: EAGVTQSPTHLIKTRGQQATLRCSPISGHTSVYWYQQALGLGLQFLLWYDEGEERNRGNFPPRFSGRQFPNYSSELNVNALELEDSALYLCASSLRGSTDTQYFGPGTRLTVL.

The V call is TRBV9, the J call TRBJ2-7; TRBD1 or TRBD2 may be the D gene (6 bases each). The V gene's germline CDR1 is SGDLS and CDR2 YYNGEE. This CDR3 comprises 15 residues. The V and J ends lost 3 bases and 2 bases respectively, with 15 bases between them. The CDR3 nucleotides are TGTGCCAGCAGCGCGAGGGGGGACTCCACCTACGAGCAGTACTTC. This gives the protein CASSARGDSTYEQYF.

This clone was detected a few times. V gene TRBV11-2 combines with J gene TRBJ2-2; TRBD2 matches 12 bases. J was trimmed by 4 bases and V by 6 bases; bases with no gene match: 3. The germline gives CDR1 SGHAT, CDR2 FQNNGV. The CDR3 has 15 residues. The CDR3 bases are TGTGCCAGCAGGGAGACTAGCGGGGGCACCGGGGAGCTGTTTTTT. This sequence encodes CASRETSGGTGELFF. Full variable domain (rest looked up from reference TRBV11-2 and TRBJ2-2): EAGVAQSPRYKIIEKRQSVAFWCNPISGHATLYWYQQILGQGPKLLIQFQNNGVVDDSQLPKDRFSAERLKGVDSTLKIQPAKLEDSAVYLCASRETSGGTGELFFGEGSRLTVL.

This clone was observed once. The genes are TRBV28 and TRBJ2-7; 8 nucleotides line up with TRBD1. Germline CDR1 reads MDHEN; CDR2 reads SYDVKM. CDR3 length: 14 residues. V shed 4 bases and J 3 bases; nucleotides not matched to a gene: 5. This CDR3 reads CASSWRGQGYEQYF. Written as DNA, the CDR3 is TGTGCCAGCAGTTGGCGCGGACAGGGCTACGAGCAGTACTTC.

The chain combines TRBV13 with TRBJ1-3; a weak D match, TRBD1 (6 bases). This CDR3 spans 15 amino acids. CDR1 and CDR2 (germline): PRHDT, FYEKMQ (reference sequence). The ends were cut back, 5 bases at V and 6 bases at J, with 17 bases in the middle. CDR3 in amino acids: CASSPDTGSENTIYF. DNA of the CDR3: TGTGCCAGCAGCCCAGACACAGGGTCCGAAAACACCATATATTTT.

The V call is TRBV11-1, the J call TRBJ2-1; 11 nucleotides agree with TRBD2. The germline V gene encodes CDR1 SGHAT and CDR2 FQDESV (reference sequence). CDR3 length: 13 residues. V lost 8 bases and J lost 7; bases outside the gene matches: 4. The CDR3 spells CASGSGRVNEQFF. CDR3 DNA: TGTGCCAGCGGTAGCGGGAGGGTTAATGAGCAGTTCTTC.

The chain joins TRBV28 to TRBJ2-7; 13 nucleotides align to TRBD2. The CDR3 is 13 amino acids. The germline gives CDR1 MDHEN, CDR2 SYDVKM. Losses at the gene ends were 7 bases for V and 8 bases for J; bases not matched to a gene: 5. The CDR3 coding sequence is TGTGCCAGCACTTCCGGGACTAGCGGGAAGCAGTACTTC. This encodes CASTSGTSGKQYF.

The chain employs TRBV7-9 and TRBJ1-2; D is undetermined. V lost 1 base, J lost 2 bases, and 8 bases lay in between. Germline values: CDR1 SEHNR, CDR2 FQNEAQ (reference sequence). The CDR3 contains 14 residues. The DNA for the CDR3 is TGTGCCAGCAGCTTAGGATCCGGGAACTATGGCTACACCTTC. Translating gives CASSLGSGNYGYTF.

V and J are TRBV6-5 and TRBJ1-2; 7 bases are shared with TRBD1. V trimming: 5 bases; J trimming: 7 bases; junction bases outside the gene matches: 7. Per germline, CDR1 MNHEY and CDR2 SVGAGI. The CDR3 covers 13 residues. CDR3 sequence (DNA): TGTGCCAGCAGTCTCCAGGGGGTGGGTGGCTACACCTTC. This translates into CASSLQGVGGYTF.

The chain recombines TRBV6-5 with TRBJ2-3; D uncertain. The CDR3 runs to 13 residues. V dropped 5 bases and J dropped 4 bases, with 10 bases sitting between them. Per germline, CDR1 MNHEY and CDR2 SVGAGI. The CDR3 is CASSTRPSDTQYF. The CDR3 region has the DNA TGTGCCAGCAGTACCCGGCCGTCAGATACGCAGTATTTT.

Comment on this clone: Mismatch with germline at one junction end may stem from a read error. V gene TRBV7-7 combines with J gene TRBJ2-7; D gene ambiguous. The CDR3 has 13 residues. Germline CDR1 and CDR2: SSHAT and FNYEAQ (reference sequence). CDR3 residues: CASSLYGDYEQYF. CDR3 bases: TGTGCTAGCAGCTTATATGGAGACTACGAGCAGTACTTC.

The rearrangement uses TRBV28 and TRBJ2-5; D is uncertain. The germline V and J ends were trimmed by 10 bases and 3 bases, with 18 bases remaining between them. The CDR3 sequence is 14 residues long. Looked up from germline, CDR1 is MDHEN and CDR2 is SYDVKM. The CDR3 coding sequence is TGTGCCATCTGTTCAGAAAATTGGAAAGAGACCCAGTACTTC. Amino acids: CAICSENWKETQYF.